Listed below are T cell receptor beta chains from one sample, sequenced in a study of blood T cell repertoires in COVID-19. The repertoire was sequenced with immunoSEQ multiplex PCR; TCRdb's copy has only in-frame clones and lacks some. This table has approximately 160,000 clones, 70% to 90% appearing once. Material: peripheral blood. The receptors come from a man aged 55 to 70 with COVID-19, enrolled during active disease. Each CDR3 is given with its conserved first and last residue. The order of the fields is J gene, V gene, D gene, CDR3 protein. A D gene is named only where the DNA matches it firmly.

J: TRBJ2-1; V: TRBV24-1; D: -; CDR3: CATKGTGSLYNEQFF
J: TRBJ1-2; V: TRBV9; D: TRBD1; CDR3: CASSVRWDSSNYGYTF
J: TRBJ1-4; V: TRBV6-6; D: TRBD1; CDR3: CASRDRGTNEKLFF
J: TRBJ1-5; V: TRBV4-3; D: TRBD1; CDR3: CASSQERQGNQPQHF
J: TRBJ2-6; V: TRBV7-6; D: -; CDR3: CASSLQGTGANVLTF
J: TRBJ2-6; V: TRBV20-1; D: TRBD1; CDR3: CSASSPGQGRSGANVLTF
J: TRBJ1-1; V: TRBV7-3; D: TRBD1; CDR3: CASSRSTGGNTEAFF
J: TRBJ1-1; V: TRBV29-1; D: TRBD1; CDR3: CSVGTGGTDTEAFF
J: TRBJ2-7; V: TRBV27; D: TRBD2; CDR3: CASSLAGVHEQYF
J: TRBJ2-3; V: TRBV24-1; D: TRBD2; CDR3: CATSSTSGRAFVDTQYF
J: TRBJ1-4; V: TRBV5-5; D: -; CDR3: CASSLQPGTNEKLFF